These 16 T cell receptor beta chains share one sample of origin, sequenced in a study of T cell responses to AZD1222 COVID-19 vaccine. The assay was immunoSEQ multiplex PCR, and TCRdb's table has in-frame clones only and misses some. The ten most abundant clones cover 2% to 2.5% of a sample with about 140,000 clones. Sequenced input: peripheral blood. The source of these receptors is an adult in good health.

The chain employs TRBV7-2 and TRBJ1-5; TRBD1 matches 7 bases. Trimming cost V 5 bases and J 4 bases; bases outside gene matches: 11. Germline V gives CDR1 SGHTA, CDR2 FQGNSA. This CDR3 region has 16 residues. DNA of the CDR3: TGTGCCAGCAGCGCTGGAGGGGGCTTGGGGAATCAGCCCCAGCATTTT. Protein sequence: CASSAGGGLGNQPQHF.

The CDR3 loop reads CASSYGWTENSPLHF. The CDR3 DNA reads as TGTGCCAGCAGTTACGGCTGGACAGAGAATTCACCCCTCCACTTT. The genes are TRBV6-5 and TRBJ1-6; D perhaps matches TRBD1 (6 bases). CDR3 length: 15 residues. V was shortened by 2 bases and J by 7 bases, with 12 bases between the two germline ends. Per germline, CDR1 MNHEY and CDR2 SVGAGI.

As regards this clone: At the DNA level, this CDR3 is encoded by other sequences in the same sample as well. The J gene is TRBJ2-3, the V gene TRBV5-1; TRBD2 aligns across 11 bases. Germline values: CDR1 SGHRS, CDR2 YFSETQ. The V segment lost 2 bases and the J segment 3 bases; nucleotides outside the gene matches: 2. The CDR3 spans 15 residues. The CDR3 bases are TGCGCCAGCAGCTTTAGCGGGGGGGCTACAGATACGCAGTATTTT. Its translation: CASSFSGGATDTQYF.

This chain joins TRBV2 and TRBJ1-2, with D maybe TRBD1 (5 bases). The CDR3 extends over 12 amino acids. Germline CDR1 and CDR2: SNHLY and FYNNEI. For the CDR3, the DNA is TGTGCAATACTACAGGCGCCTTATGGCTACACCTTC. This codes for CAILQAPYGYTF.

The chain combines TRBV7-9 with TRBJ1-2; 9 nucleotides align to TRBD1. CDR3 length: 13 amino acids. Germline lookup yields CDR1 SEHNR and CDR2 FQNEAQ (reference sequence). J gave up 8 bases and V 3 bases, and 4 bases lay outside the gene matches. The chain's CDR3 is CASSFRQGDGYTF. CDR3 bases: TGTGCCAGCAGCTTTAGACAGGGGGACGGCTACACCTTC. The whole variable domain, remainder taken from reference TRBV7-9 and TRBJ1-2, is DTGVSQNPRHKITKRGQNVTFRCDPISEHNRLYWYRQTLGQGPEFLTYFQNEAQLEKSRLLSDRFSAERPKGSFSTLEIQRTEQGDSAMYLCASSFRQGDGYTFGSGTRLTVV.

The rearrangement links TRBV30 to TRBJ2-3, with TRBD2 identical over 8 bases. Per the germline V gene, CDR1 is GTSNPN and CDR2 is SVGIG (reference sequence). The CDR3 runs 14 residues. J gave up 2 bases and V 7 bases, and 8 bases lay outside the gene matches. CDR3 amino acids: CAYSRGGLTDTQYF. DNA for the CDR3: TGTGCCTACTCACGGGGGGGACTCACAGATACGCAGTATTTT. Full variable domain (remainder filled in from reference TRBV30 and TRBJ2-3): SQTIHQWPATLVQPVGSPLSLECTVEGTSNPNLYWYRQAAGRGLQLLFYSVGIGQISSEVPQNLSASRPQDRQFILSSKKLLLSDSGFYLCAYSRGGLTDTQYFGPGTRLTVL.

The J gene is TRBJ1-6, the V gene TRBV15; D gene ambiguous. Trimming removed 0 bases from V and 8 bases from J, with 11 bases in between. Germline assignment: CDR1 LNHNV and CDR2 YYDKDF (reference sequence). The CDR3 sequence is 15 residues long. The chain's CDR3 is CATSRDQGHDSPLHF. As DNA, the CDR3 is TGTGCCACCAGCAGAGATCAAGGGCATGATTCACCCCTCCACTTT.

V usage is TRBV5-1 and J usage is TRBJ2-3; 8 bases align to TRBD2. CDR3 size: 15 residues. V was pared by 2 bases and J by 6 bases, with 8 bases of the junction left unmatched. CDR1 is SGHRS and CDR2 is YFSETQ in the germline V gene. In nucleotides, the CDR3 is TGCGCCAGCAGCTTTTCGGCGGCGGGGGGTGATACGCAGTATTTT. It translates to CASSFSAAGGDTQYF.

The V and J genes are TRBV5-1 and TRBJ1-1; D gene unclear. CDR1 and CDR2 from the germline V gene are SGHRS and YFSETQ. This CDR3 is built from 13 residues. V gave up 0 bases and J gave up 5 bases, with 8 bases separating them. The CDR3, as DNA: TGCGCCAGCAGCTTGGATCTGCGAACTGAAGCTTTCTTT. Its translation is CASSLDLRTEAFF.

V is TRBV6-5 and J is TRBJ2-2; D perhaps matches TRBD2 (5 bases). Trimming stripped 8 bases from V and 4 bases from J, with 11 bases between. Germline CDR1 is MNHEY and CDR2 is SVGAGI. The CDR3 loop spans 13 amino acids. CDR3 nucleotides: TGTGCCAGCGATAAGGGAGTCACCGGGGAGCTGTTTTTT. Protein sequence: CASDKGVTGELFF.

J is TRBJ1-1 and V is TRBV29-1; 9 nucleotides line up with TRBD1. Germline V gene lookup returns CDR1 SQVTM and CDR2 ANQGSEA. The CDR3 sequence is 11 residues long. V lost 3 bases and J lost 11; bases outside the gene matches: 4. Written as DNA, the CDR3 is TGCAGCGTTGAGGACAGGGGATCGGCTTTCTTT. The encoded protein is CSVEDRGSAFF.

The V call is TRBV6-5, the J call TRBJ2-7; D remains ambiguous. CDR1 and CDR2 (germline): MNHEY, SVGAGI. The CDR3 extends over 14 amino acids. Trimming stripped 2 bases from V and 2 bases from J, with 10 bases between. CDR3 loop: CASSYGQEAYEQYF. DNA of the CDR3: TGTGCCAGCAGTTACGGCCAGGAAGCCTACGAGCAGTACTTC.

This chain uses TRBV28 with TRBJ1-3, with D unclear. CDR1 is MDHEN, CDR2 SYDVKM, per germline. Trimming took off 6 bases at V and 2 bases at J, with 17 bases between the two ends. The CDR3 length is 16 residues. The CDR3 nucleotides are TGTGCCAGCAGCCTTGTGCAGACTTCCCCTGGAAACACCATATATTTT. Its translation is CASSLVQTSPGNTIYF.

V and J are TRBV2 and TRBJ1-1; a possible D gene is TRBD1 (5 bases). Germline V gene sequence: CDR1 SNHLY, CDR2 FYNNEI. CDR3 length: 14 residues. V shed 9 bases and J shed 1 base, with 15 bases lying between them. The CDR3 sequence is CARGDQGANTEAFF. In nucleotides, the CDR3 is TGTGCCAGGGGGGATCAGGGAGCGAACACTGAAGCTTTCTTT. The whole variable domain, remainder taken from reference TRBV2 and TRBJ1-1, is EPEVTQTPSHQVTQMGQEVILRCVPISNHLYFYWYRQILGQKVEFLVSFYNNEISEKSEIFDDQFSVERPDGSNFTLKIRSTKLEDSAMYFCARGDQGANTEAFFGQGTRLTVV.

V and J are TRBV7-6 and TRBJ2-7, with D maybe TRBD1 (5 bases). The CDR3 runs to 14 residues. Germline CDR1 is SGHVS and CDR2 is FNYEAQ. Between the trimmed V and J ends, which lost 0 bases and 0 bases, there was a span of 6 bases. The CDR3 coding sequence is TGTGCCAGCAGCTTAGCAACAGGCTCCTACGAGCAGTACTTC. Translation: CASSLATGSYEQYF.

The gene calls are TRBV29-1 and TRBJ1-2; D uncertain. The CDR3 is made up of 12 amino acids. The germline V gene has CDR1 SQVTM and CDR2 ANQGSEA. V dropped 5 bases and J dropped 6 bases, with 13 bases sitting between them. CDR3 bases: TGCAGCGTTTGGACCTGGGTCAATGGCTACACCTTC. As protein: CSVWTWVNGYTF.